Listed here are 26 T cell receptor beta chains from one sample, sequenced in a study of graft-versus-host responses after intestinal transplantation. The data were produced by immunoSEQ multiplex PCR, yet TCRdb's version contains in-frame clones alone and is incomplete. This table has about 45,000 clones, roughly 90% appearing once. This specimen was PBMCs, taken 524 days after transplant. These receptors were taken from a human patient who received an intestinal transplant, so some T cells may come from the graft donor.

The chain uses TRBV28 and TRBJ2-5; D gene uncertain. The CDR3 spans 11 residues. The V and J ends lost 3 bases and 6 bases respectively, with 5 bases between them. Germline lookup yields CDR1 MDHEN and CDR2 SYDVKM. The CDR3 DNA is TGTGCCAGCAGTTTTGCTCAGACCCAGTACTTC. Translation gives CASSFAQTQYF.

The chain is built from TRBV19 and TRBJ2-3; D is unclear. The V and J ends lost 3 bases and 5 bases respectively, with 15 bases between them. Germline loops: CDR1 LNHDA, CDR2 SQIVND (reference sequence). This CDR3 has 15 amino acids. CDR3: CASSIRSRPGDTQYF. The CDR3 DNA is TGTGCCAGTAGTATTAGGTCCCGACCGGGAGATACGCAGTATTTT.

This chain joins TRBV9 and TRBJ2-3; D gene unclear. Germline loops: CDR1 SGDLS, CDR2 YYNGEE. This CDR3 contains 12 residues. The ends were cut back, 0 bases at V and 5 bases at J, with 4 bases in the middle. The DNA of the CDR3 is TGTGCCAGCAGCGTAGGGGGAGATACGCAGTATTTT. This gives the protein CASSVGGDTQYF.

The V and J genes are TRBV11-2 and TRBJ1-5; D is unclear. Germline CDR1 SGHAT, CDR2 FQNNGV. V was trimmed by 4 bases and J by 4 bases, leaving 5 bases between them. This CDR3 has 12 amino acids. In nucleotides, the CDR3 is TGTGCCAGCAGCTCGGGGAATCAGCCCCAGCATTTT. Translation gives CASSSGNQPQHF.

For the CDR3, the DNA is TGTGCCAGTAGTACTACTATGGGACAGGGAATAAGCAATCAGCCCCAGCATTTT. It translates to CASSTTMGQGISNQPQHF. The chain links TRBV19 to TRBJ1-5, with 9 positions matching TRBD1. Germline trimming cut 4 bases from V and 1 base from J; bases unmatched to any gene: 11. The CDR3 spans 18 residues. The V gene's germline CDR1 is LNHDA and CDR2 SQIVND (reference sequence).

CDR3 amino acids: CASSFGVLSNQPQHF. The CDR3 DNA reads as TGTGCCAGCAGCTTTGGGGTGCTTAGCAATCAGCCCCAGCATTTT. The chain has TRBV7-9 and TRBJ1-5; D call uncertain. This CDR3 has 15 amino acids. Germline CDR1 reads SEHNR; CDR2 reads FQNEAQ (reference sequence). Trimming removed 3 bases from V and 0 bases from J, with 9 bases in between.

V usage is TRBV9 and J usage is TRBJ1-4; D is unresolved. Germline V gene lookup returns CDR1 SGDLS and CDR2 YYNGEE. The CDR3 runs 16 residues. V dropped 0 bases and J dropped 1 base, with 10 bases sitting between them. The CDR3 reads CASSVGDGRTNEKLFF. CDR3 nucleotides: TGTGCCAGCAGCGTAGGAGACGGGAGAACTAATGAAAAACTGTTTTTT.

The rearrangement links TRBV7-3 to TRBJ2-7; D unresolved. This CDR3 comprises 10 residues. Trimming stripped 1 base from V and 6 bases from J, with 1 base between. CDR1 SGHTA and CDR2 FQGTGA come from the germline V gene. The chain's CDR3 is CASSLIEQYF. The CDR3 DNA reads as TGTGCCAGCAGCTTAATCGAGCAGTACTTC.

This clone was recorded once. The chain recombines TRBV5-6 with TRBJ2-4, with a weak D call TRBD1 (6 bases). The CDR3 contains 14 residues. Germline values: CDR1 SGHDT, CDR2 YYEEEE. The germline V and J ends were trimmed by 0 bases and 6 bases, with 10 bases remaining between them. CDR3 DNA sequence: TGTGCCAGCAGCTTGGGGTCACAGGGAAACATTCAGTACTTC. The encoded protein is CASSLGSQGNIQYF.

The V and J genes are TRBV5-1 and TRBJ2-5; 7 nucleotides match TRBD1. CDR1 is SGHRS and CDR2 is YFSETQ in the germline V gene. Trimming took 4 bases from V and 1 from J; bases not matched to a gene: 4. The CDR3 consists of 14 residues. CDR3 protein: CASSPDRSQETQYF. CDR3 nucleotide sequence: TGCGCCAGCAGCCCGGACAGGAGCCAAGAGACCCAGTACTTC.

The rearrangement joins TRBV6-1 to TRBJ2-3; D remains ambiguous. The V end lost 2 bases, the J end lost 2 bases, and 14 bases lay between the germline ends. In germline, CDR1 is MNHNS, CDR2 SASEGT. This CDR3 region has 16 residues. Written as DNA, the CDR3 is TGTGCCAGCAGTGAACAGACTGGTCGACACACAGATACGCAGTATTTT. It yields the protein CASSEQTGRHTDTQYF.

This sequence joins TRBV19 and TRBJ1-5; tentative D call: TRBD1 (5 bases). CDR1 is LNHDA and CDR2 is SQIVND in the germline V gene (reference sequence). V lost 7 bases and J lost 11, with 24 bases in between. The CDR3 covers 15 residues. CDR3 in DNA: TGTGCCAGTACCCTAGGTGGGGGGGGACTGGGGACCCAGCATTTT. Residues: CASTLGGGGLGTQHF.

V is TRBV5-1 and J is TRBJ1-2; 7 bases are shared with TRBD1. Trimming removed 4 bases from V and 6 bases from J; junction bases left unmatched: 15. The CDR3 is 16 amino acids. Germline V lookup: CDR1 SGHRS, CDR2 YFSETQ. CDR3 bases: TGCGCCAGCAGCACCAATTCCCTAGGACAGGAGGATGGCTACACCTTC. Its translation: CASSTNSLGQEDGYTF.

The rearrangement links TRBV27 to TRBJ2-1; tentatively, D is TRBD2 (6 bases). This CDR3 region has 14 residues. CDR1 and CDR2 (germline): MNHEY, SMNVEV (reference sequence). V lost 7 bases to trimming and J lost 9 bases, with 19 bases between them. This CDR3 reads CASNQRRETGEQFF. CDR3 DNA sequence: TGTGCCAGCAACCAACGCCGGGAGACGGGTGAGCAGTTCTTC.

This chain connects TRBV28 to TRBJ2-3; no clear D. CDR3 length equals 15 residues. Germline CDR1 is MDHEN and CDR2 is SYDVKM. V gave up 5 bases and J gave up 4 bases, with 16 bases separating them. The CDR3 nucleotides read TGTGCCAGCAGTCCTACACAGTGGAGCGCAGATACGCAGTATTTT. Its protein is CASSPTQWSADTQYF.

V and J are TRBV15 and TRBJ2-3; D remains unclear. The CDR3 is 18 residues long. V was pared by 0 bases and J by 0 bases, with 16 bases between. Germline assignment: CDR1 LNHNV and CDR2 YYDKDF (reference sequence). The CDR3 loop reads CATSRDPLYSASTDTQYF. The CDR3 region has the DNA TGTGCCACCAGCAGAGATCCCCTTTATTCGGCTAGCACAGATACGCAGTATTTT.

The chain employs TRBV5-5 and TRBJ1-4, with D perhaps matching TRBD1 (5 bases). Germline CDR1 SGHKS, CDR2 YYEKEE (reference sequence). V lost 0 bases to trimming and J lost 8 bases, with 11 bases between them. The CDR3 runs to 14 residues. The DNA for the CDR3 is TGTGCCAGCAGCTTGGGCCAGGGAGGAGAAAAACTGTTTTTT. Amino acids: CASSLGQGGEKLFF.

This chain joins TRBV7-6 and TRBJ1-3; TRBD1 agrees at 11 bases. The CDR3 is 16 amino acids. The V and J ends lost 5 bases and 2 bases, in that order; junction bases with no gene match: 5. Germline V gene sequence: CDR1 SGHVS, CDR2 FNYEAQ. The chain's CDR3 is CASSPMDRGPGNTIYF. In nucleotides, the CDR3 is TGTGCCAGCAGCCCCATGGACAGGGGGCCTGGAAACACCATATATTTT.

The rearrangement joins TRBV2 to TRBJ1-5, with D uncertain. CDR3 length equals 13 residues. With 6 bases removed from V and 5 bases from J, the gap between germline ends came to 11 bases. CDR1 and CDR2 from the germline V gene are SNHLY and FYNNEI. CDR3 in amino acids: CASSAGIDQPQHF. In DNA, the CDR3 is TGTGCCAGCAGCGCAGGAATCGATCAGCCCCAGCATTTT.

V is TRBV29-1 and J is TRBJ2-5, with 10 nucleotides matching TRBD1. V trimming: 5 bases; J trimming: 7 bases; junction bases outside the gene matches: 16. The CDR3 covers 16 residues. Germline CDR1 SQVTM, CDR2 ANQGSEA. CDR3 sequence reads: CSVNTLGTGAPGTQYF. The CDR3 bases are TGCAGCGTTAACACCTTGGGGACAGGGGCCCCCGGGACCCAGTACTTC.

The CDR3 DNA reads as TGTGCCAGCAGGGGTATCAGGACGCAGAGCCCTAGAGGTGAGCAGTTCTTC. Translation: CASRGIRTQSPRGEQFF. The gene calls are TRBV28 and TRBJ2-1; D call uncertain. Germline V lookup: CDR1 MDHEN, CDR2 SYDVKM. CDR3 length equals 17 residues. V was trimmed by 6 bases and J by 9 bases, leaving 27 bases between them. Full variable domain (outside the CDR3, taken from reference TRBV28 and TRBJ2-1): DVKVTQSSRYLVKRTGEKVFLECVQDMDHENMFWYRQDPGLGLRLIYFSYDVKMKEKGDIPEGYSVSREKKERFSLILESASTNQTSMYLCASRGIRTQSPRGEQFFGPGTRLTVL.

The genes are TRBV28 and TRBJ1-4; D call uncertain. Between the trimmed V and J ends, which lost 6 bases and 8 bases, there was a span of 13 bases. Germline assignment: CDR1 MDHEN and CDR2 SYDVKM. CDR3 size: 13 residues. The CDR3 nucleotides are TGTGCCAGCAGCCGCGTGGGGAACGAAAAACTGTTTTTT. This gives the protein CASSRVGNEKLFF.

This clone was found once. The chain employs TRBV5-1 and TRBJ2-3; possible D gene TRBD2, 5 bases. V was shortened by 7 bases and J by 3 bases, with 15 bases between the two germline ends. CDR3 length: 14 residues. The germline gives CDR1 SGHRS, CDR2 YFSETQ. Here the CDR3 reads CASATEATTDTQYF. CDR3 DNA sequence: TGCGCCAGCGCCACGGAGGCAACAACAGATACGCAGTATTTT.

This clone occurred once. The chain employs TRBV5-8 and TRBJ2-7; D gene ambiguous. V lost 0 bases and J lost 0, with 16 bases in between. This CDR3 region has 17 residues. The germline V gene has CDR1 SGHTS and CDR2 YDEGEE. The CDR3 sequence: CASSLVPTWRLSYEQYF. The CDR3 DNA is TGTGCCAGCAGCTTGGTACCCACTTGGCGGCTCTCCTACGAGCAGTACTTC.

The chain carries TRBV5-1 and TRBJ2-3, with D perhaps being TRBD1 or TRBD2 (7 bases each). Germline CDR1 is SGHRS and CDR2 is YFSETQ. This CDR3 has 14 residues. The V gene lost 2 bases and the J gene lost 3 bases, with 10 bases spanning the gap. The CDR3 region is CASSFQGGTDTQYF. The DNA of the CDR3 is TGCGCCAGCAGCTTCCAGGGGGGGACAGATACGCAGTATTTT.

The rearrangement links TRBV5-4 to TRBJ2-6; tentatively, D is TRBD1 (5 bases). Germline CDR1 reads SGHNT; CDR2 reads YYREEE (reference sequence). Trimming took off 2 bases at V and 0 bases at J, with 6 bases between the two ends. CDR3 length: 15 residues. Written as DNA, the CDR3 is TGTGCCAGCAGCTTTCAGGGCTCTGGGGCCAACGTCCTGACTTTC. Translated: CASSFQGSGANVLTF.